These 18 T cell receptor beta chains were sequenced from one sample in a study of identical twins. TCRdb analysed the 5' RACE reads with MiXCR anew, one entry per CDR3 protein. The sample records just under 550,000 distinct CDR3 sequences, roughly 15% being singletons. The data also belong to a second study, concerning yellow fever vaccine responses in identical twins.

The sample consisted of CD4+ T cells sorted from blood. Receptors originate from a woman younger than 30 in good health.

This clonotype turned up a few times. CDR3 nucleotides: TGTGCTAGTGGATCCGGACAGGGTTCCTACGAGCAGTACTTC. This encodes CASGSGQGSYEQYF. The chain recombines TRBV12-5 with TRBJ2-7; TRBD1 agrees at 8 bases. This CDR3 is 14 amino acids long. Germline trimming cut 6 bases from V and 1 base from J; bases unmatched to any gene: 5. In germline, CDR1 is LGHNT, CDR2 FRNRAP. The full variable domain, rest sourced from reference TRBV12-5 and TRBJ2-7, is DARVTQTPRHKVTEMGQEVTMRCQPILGHNTVFWYRQTMMQGLELLAYFRNRAPLDDSGMPKDRFSAEMPDATLATLKIQPSEPRDSAVYFCASGSGQGSYEQYFGPGTRLTVT.

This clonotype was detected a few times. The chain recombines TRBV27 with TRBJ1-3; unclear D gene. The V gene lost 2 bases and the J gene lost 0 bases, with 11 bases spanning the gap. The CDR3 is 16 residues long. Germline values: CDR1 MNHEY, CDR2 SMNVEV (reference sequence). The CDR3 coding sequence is TGTGCCAGCAGTTTACAAGGTTTCAGCTCTGGAAACACCATATATTTT. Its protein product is CASSLQGFSSGNTIYF.

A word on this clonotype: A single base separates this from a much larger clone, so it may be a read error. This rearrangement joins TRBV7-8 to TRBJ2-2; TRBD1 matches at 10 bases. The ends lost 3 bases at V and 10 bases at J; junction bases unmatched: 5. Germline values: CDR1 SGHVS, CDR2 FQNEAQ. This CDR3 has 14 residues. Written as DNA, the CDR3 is TGTGCCAGCAGCTTCGGGACAGGGGCCGAGGAGCTGTTTTTT. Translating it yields CASSFGTGAEELFF. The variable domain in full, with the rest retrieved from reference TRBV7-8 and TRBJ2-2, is GAGVSQSPRYKVAKRGQDVALRCDPISGHVSLFWYQQALGQGPEFLTYFQNEAQLDKSGLPSDRFFAERPEGSVSTLKIQRTQQEDSAVYLCASSFGTGAEELFFGEGSRLTVL.

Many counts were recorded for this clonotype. The CDR3 here is CASREGGNYNEQFF. CDR3 in DNA: TGTGCCAGCAGGGAGGGCGGCAATTACAATGAGCAGTTCTTC. The chain employs TRBV5-5 and TRBJ2-1, with D possibly matching TRBD2 (6 bases). The germline CDR1 and CDR2 sequences are SGHKS and YYEKEE (reference sequence). The CDR3 has 14 amino acids. V was pared by 5 bases and J by 4 bases, with 13 bases between. Combining the CDR3 with reference TRBV5-5 and TRBJ2-1 gives the whole variable domain DAGVTQSPTHLIKTRGQQVTLRCSPISGHKSVSWYQQVLGQGPQFIFQYYEKEERGRGNFPDRFSARQFPNYSSELNVNALLLGDSALYLCASREGGNYNEQFFGPGTRLTVL.

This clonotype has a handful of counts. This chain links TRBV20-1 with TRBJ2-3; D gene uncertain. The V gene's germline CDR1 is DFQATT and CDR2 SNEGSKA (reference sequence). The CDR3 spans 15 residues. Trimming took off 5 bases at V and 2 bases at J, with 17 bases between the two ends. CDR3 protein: CSARPMESPTDTQYF. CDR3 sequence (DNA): TGCAGTGCTCGGCCCATGGAGAGCCCCACAGATACGCAGTATTTT.

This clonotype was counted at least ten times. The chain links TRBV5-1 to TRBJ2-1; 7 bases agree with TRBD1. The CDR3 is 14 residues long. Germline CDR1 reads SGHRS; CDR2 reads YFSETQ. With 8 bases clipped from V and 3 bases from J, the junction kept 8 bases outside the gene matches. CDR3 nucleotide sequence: TGCGCCAGTTCCCCCCAGGGGGTCTACAATGAGCAGTTCTTC. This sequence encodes CASSPQGVYNEQFF.

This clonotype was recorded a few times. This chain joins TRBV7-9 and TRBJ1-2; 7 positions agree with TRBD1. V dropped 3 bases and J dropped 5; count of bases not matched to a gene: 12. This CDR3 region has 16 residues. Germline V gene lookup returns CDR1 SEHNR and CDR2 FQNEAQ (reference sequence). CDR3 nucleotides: TGTGCCAGCAGCTTGGTGGTCGGGACAGAGATTTATGGCTACACCTTC. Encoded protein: CASSLVVGTEIYGYTF.

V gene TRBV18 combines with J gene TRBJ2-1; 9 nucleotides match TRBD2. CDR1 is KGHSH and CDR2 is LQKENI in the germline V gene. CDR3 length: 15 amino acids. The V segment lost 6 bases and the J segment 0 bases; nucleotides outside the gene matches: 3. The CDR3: CASSGLAPSYNEQFF. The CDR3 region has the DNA TGTGCCAGCTCGGGACTAGCCCCCTCCTACAATGAGCAGTTCTTC.

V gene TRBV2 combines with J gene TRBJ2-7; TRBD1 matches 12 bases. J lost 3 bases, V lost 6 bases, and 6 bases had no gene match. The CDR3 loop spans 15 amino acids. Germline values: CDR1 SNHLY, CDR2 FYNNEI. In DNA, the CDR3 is TGTGCCAGCAGGGAGGGACAGGGGGCTTTCTACGAGCAGTACTTC. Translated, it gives CASREGQGAFYEQYF. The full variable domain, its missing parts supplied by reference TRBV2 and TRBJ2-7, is EPEVTQTPSHQVTQMGQEVILRCVPISNHLYFYWYRQILGQKVEFLVSFYNNEISEKSEIFDDQFSVERPDGSNFTLKIRSTKLEDSAMYFCASREGQGAFYEQYFGPGTRLTVT.

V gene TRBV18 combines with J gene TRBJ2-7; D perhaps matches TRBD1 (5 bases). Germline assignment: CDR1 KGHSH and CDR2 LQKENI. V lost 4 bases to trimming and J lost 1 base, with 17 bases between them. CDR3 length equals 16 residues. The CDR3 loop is CASSRDLQGGSYEQYF. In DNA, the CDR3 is TGTGCCAGCTCACGAGATTTGCAGGGTGGTTCCTACGAGCAGTACTTC.

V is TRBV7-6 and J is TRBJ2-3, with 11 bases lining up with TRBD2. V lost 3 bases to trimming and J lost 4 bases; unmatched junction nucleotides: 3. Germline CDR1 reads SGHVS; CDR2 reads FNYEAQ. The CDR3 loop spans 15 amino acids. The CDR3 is CASSFETSGADTQYF. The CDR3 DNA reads TGTGCCAGCAGCTTCGAGACTAGCGGGGCAGATACGCAGTATTTT.

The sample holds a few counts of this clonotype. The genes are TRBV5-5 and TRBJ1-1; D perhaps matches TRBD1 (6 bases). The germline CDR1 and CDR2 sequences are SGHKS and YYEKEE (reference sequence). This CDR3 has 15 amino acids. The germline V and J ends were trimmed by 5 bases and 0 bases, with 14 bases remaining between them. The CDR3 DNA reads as TGTGCCAGCAGTTGGGACACCTTCATGAACACTGAAGCTTTCTTT. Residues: CASSWDTFMNTEAFF.

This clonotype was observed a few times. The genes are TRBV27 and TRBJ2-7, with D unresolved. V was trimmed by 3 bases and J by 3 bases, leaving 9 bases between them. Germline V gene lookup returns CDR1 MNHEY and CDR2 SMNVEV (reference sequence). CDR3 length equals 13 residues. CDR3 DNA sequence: TGTGCCAGCAGTTTGGGGTTCGGCTACGAGCAGTACTTC. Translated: CASSLGFGYEQYF.

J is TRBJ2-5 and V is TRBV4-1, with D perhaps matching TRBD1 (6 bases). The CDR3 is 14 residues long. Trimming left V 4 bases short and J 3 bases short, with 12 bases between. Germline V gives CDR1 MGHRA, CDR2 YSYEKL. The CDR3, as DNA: TGCGCCAGCAGCCCGAGAGGGGACAAAGAGACCCAGTACTTC. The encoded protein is CASSPRGDKETQYF.

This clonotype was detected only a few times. This chain's CDR3 is CASSLSRLVDTQYF. CDR3 coding DNA: TGTGCCAGCAGCTTAAGTCGTCTGGTAGATACGCAGTATTTT. The J gene is TRBJ2-3, the V gene TRBV11-2, with D uncertain. CDR1 is SGHAT and CDR2 is FQNNGV in the germline V gene. V was clipped by 2 bases and J by 5 bases, with 11 bases between them. This CDR3 is built from 14 residues.

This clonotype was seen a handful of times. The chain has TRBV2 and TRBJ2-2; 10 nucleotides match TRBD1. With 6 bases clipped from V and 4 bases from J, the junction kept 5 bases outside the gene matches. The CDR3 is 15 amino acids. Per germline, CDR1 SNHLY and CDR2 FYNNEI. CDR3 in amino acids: CASRTGGRRTGELFF. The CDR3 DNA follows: TGTGCCAGCAGGACAGGGGGCCGCCGCACCGGGGAGCTGTTTTTT.

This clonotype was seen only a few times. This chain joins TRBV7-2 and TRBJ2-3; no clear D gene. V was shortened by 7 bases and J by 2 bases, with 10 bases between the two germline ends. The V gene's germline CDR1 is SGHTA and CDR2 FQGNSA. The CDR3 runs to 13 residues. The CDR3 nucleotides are TGTGCCAGCAACCAATCATCCACAGATACGCAGTATTTT. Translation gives CASNQSSTDTQYF. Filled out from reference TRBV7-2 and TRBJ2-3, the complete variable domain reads GAGVSQSPSNKVTEKGKDVELRCDPISGHTALYWYRQSLGQGLEFLIYFQGNSAPDKSGLPSDRFSAERTGGSVSTLTIQRTQQEDSAVYLCASNQSSTDTQYFGPGTRLTVL.

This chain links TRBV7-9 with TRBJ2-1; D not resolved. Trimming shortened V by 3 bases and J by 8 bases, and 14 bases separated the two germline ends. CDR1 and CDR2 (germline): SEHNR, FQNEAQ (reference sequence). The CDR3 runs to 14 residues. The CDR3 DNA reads TGTGCCAGCAGCTTCGTAGGTATTCGGTATGAGCAGTTCTTC. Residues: CASSFVGIRYEQFF.